These 20 T cell receptor beta chains originate from one sample sequenced in a study of blood T cell repertoires in COVID-19. Assay: immunoSEQ multiplex PCR; the TCRdb copy retains only in-frame clones and omits some. The sample has roughly 47,000 clones, around 85% seen once. Sequencing was carried out using peripheral blood. These receptors all come from a woman of 80 years or more with COVID-19, enrolled during active disease.

This chain links TRBV2 with TRBJ1-1, with TRBD1 matching over 9 bases. The trim removed 6 bases at V and 7 bases at J, leaving 6 bases unmatched. Germline V lookup: CDR1 SNHLY, CDR2 FYNNEI. CDR3 length: 13 residues. The CDR3, as DNA: TGTGCCAGCAGCATGGGACAGGGTCTTGAAGCTTTCTTT. It specifies CASSMGQGLEAFF.

The chain recombines TRBV18 with TRBJ1-6; D ambiguous. This CDR3 has 14 residues. Trimming took off 3 bases at V and 14 bases at J, with 17 bases between the two ends. Germline V gene data show CDR1 as KGHSH and CDR2 as LQKENI. The CDR3 coding sequence is TGTGCCAGCTCACCGACCCGGAGCGATTCGGCCCTCCACTTT. Protein product: CASSPTRSDSALHF.

This sequence joins TRBV15 and TRBJ2-6; TRBD2 matches 11 bases. V lost 0 bases and J lost 2; bases outside the gene matches: 9. The CDR3 totals 20 residues. CDR1 is LNHNV, CDR2 YYDKDF, per germline (reference sequence). CDR3 DNA sequence: TGTGCCACCAGCAGAGATCGTGTGTCTAGCGGGAGGACTGGGGCCAACGTCCTGACTTTC. Translating it yields CATSRDRVSSGRTGANVLTF.

This chain connects TRBV29-1 to TRBJ1-5, with D maybe TRBD1 (6 bases). This CDR3 has 13 amino acids. Trimming cost V 4 bases and J 8 bases, with 15 bases left between them. CDR1 and CDR2 from the germline V gene are SQVTM and ANQGSEA. DNA for the CDR3: TGCAGCGTTGCGGGACATCGGGGAGAGCCCCAGCATTTT. Translating gives CSVAGHRGEPQHF.

The V gene is TRBV4-3, the J gene TRBJ2-6, with 9 positions matching TRBD1. This CDR3 region has 20 residues. V lost 0 bases and J lost 2; bases outside the gene matches: 11. From germline, CDR1 is LGHNA and CDR2 YSLEER. DNA of the CDR3: TGCGCCAGCAGCCAAGACCTGACGACAGGGGGACTCGCTGGGGCCAACGTCCTGACTTTC. This gives the protein CASSQDLTTGGLAGANVLTF.

The rearrangement uses TRBV4-2 and TRBJ2-2; D gene unclear. V was clipped by 4 bases and J by 0 bases, with 9 bases between them. Per the germline V gene, CDR1 is LGHNA and CDR2 is YNFKEQ. The CDR3 extends over 15 amino acids. The CDR3 reads CASSRVQANTGELFF. CDR3 DNA sequence: TGTGCCAGCAGCCGCGTGCAAGCGAACACCGGGGAGCTGTTTTTT.

J is TRBJ1-1 and V is TRBV5-1; D remains unclear. This CDR3 has 15 residues. Germline loops: CDR1 SGHRS, CDR2 YFSETQ. V lost 0 bases and J 4 bases, leaving 13 bases between the germline ends. This CDR3 reads CASSLAAGLATEAFF. The DNA of the CDR3 is TGCGCCAGCAGCTTGGCTGCAGGTCTGGCCACTGAAGCTTTCTTT.

The DNA of the CDR3 is TGTGCCAGCAGCTCTCAGGGGACGGCGAACACTGAAGCTTTCTTT. This gives the protein CASSSQGTANTEAFF. V gene TRBV7-8 combines with J gene TRBJ1-1, with D tentatively TRBD1 (6 bases). The CDR3 length is 15 residues. Germline V CDR1 and CDR2: SGHVS, FQNEAQ. V was cut by 4 bases and J by 1 base, with 13 bases left in between.

This clone came up once. The CDR3 DNA reads TGTGCCAGCAGTTACTCGAGGGACAGATACAATGAGCAGTTCTTC. This sequence encodes CASSYSRDRYNEQFF. The rearrangement links TRBV6-6 to TRBJ2-1; TRBD1 agrees at 7 bases. The germline V gene has CDR1 MNHNY and CDR2 SVGAGI (reference sequence). After removal of 0 bases from V and 4 bases from J, the junction contained 3 bases not matched to a gene. This CDR3 region has 15 residues.

The CDR3, as DNA: TGCGCCAGCAGCCCGGACAGGGTTCTAGCAACTGAAGCTTTCTTT. It yields the protein CASSPDRVLATEAFF. The chain recombines TRBV5-1 with TRBJ1-1, with 8 bases fitting TRBD1. V dropped 4 bases and J dropped 5; count of bases not matched to a gene: 10. The CDR3 is made up of 15 amino acids. CDR1 is SGHRS and CDR2 is YFSETQ in the germline V gene.

This clone was detected only a few times. CDR3 amino acids: CASSLNSNQPQHF. As DNA, the CDR3 is TGTGCCAGCAGCCTAAATAGCAATCAGCCCCAGCATTTT. The rearrangement links TRBV6-2 or TRBV6-3 to TRBJ1-5; D is uncertain. The CDR3 sequence is 13 residues long. Trimming shortened V by 6 bases and J by 0 bases, and 6 bases separated the two germline ends. Germline lookup yields CDR1 MNHEY and CDR2 SVGEGT.

This clone showed up just a few times. This chain connects TRBV19 to TRBJ2-5; 14 positions match TRBD2. This CDR3 region has 16 residues. Germline trimming cut 2 bases from V and 5 bases from J; bases unmatched to any gene: 4. Per the germline V gene, CDR1 is LNHDA and CDR2 is SQIVND (reference sequence). CDR3: CASSIRTSGRMETQYF. The DNA of the CDR3 is TGTGCCAGTAGTATACGGACTAGCGGGAGGATGGAGACCCAGTACTTC.

This clone has more than one count but fewer than ten. The genes are TRBV12-3 or TRBV12-4 and TRBJ1-5, with a tentative D call TRBD1 (5 bases). This CDR3 spans 12 amino acids. Trimming removed 5 bases at V and 14 bases at J, with 16 bases between. CDR3 sequence (DNA): TGTGCCAGCAGTGTCCACCGGGGGGGTAAGCATTTT. It encodes CASSVHRGGKHF.

The chain combines TRBV6-5 with TRBJ1-2; 8 bases fit TRBD1. Germline CDR1 reads MNHEY; CDR2 reads SVGAGI. The length of the CDR3 is 14 residues. V trimming: 6 bases; J trimming: 3 bases; junction bases outside the gene matches: 6. The DNA of the CDR3 is TGTGCCAGCAGCAGACAGGGGACCGACTATGGCTACACCTTC. It translates to CASSRQGTDYGYTF.

The V call is TRBV6-2 or TRBV6-3, the J call TRBJ2-1; the match to TRBD2 covers 13 bases. From germline, CDR1 is MNHEY and CDR2 SVGEGT. With 1 base clipped from V and 3 bases from J, the junction kept 3 bases outside the gene matches. There are 17 residues in the CDR3. CDR3 DNA sequence: TGTGCCAGCAGTTACTTAGGGACTAGCGGGAACTACAATGAGCAGTTCTTC. It encodes CASSYLGTSGNYNEQFF.

The chain employs TRBV28 and TRBJ1-4; D might be TRBD1 (5 bases). Trimming removed 6 bases at V and 4 bases at J, with 12 bases between. CDR3 size: 14 residues. Germline assignment: CDR1 MDHEN and CDR2 SYDVKM. DNA for the CDR3: TGTGCCAGCAGCCCCCGACAGAATAATGAAAAACTGTTTTTT. This encodes CASSPRQNNEKLFF. The full variable domain, completed using reference TRBV28 and TRBJ1-4, is DVKVTQSSRYLVKRTGEKVFLECVQDMDHENMFWYRQDPGLGLRLIYFSYDVKMKEKGDIPEGYSVSREKKERFSLILESASTNQTSMYLCASSPRQNNEKLFFGSGTQLSVL.

As DNA, the CDR3 is TGTGCCAGCAGGTCGGTATTTTGGAGCACAGATACGCAGTATTTT. Translation gives CASRSVFWSTDTQYF. This chain joins TRBV6-5 and TRBJ2-3; D gene uncertain. From germline, CDR1 is MNHEY and CDR2 SVGAGI. CDR3 length equals 15 residues. V was clipped by 6 bases and J by 0 bases, with 13 bases between them.

The V gene is TRBV24-1, the J gene TRBJ2-5; possible D gene TRBD2, 5 bases. The V end was cut by 3 bases, the J end by 2 bases, with 6 bases between. The CDR3 sequence is 13 residues long. Germline V gene sequence: CDR1 KGHDR, CDR2 SFDVKD. The CDR3 is CATSDGEQETQYF. The CDR3 nucleotides are TGTGCCACCAGTGATGGGGAGCAAGAGACCCAGTACTTC.

This chain uses TRBV7-8 with TRBJ2-5; possibly TRBD2 for D (7 bases). This CDR3 is 14 amino acids long. Germline assignment: CDR1 SGHVS and CDR2 FQNEAQ. The V end lost 5 bases, the J end lost 5 bases, and 15 bases lay between the germline ends. CDR3 in DNA: TGTGCCAGCAGCCGCAGGGGAGGGGACGAGACCCAGTACTTC. It codes for CASSRRGGDETQYF. Looking up the rest from reference TRBV7-8 and TRBJ2-5 gives the full variable domain: GAGVSQSPRYKVAKRGQDVALRCDPISGHVSLFWYQQALGQGPEFLTYFQNEAQLDKSGLPSDRFFAERPEGSVSTLKIQRTQQEDSAVYLCASSRRGGDETQYFGPGTRLLVL.

The chain employs TRBV4-3 and TRBJ2-3; 10 bases are shared with TRBD2. V was pared by 4 bases and J by 6 bases, with 7 bases of the junction left unmatched. The CDR3 runs to 15 residues. CDR1 LGHNA and CDR2 YSLEER come from the germline V gene. In DNA, the CDR3 is TGCGCCAGCAGCCTACAGAGCGGGAGGGCGGATACGCAGTATTTT. This gives the protein CASSLQSGRADTQYF.